Listed below are T cell receptor beta chains from one sample, sequenced in a study of blood T cell repertoires in COVID-19. Measured with immunoSEQ multiplex PCR; TCRdb has only the in-frame clones, and not every one. The table lists some 220,000 clones, around four fifths of them singletons, with 5% to 7% in the top ten. The sample consisted of peripheral blood. These receptors were obtained from a woman aged 60-70 years with active or convalescent COVID-19. Each CDR3 is given with its conserved first and last residue. Each record gives: CDR3 protein, CDR3 DNA, V gene, D gene, clone size, J gene. A D gene is named only where the DNA matches it firmly. Where a row states a size, it is once, few, many or the class of an expanded clone; other rows omit it.

CDR3: CATSDSPPENRDRDEQYF
DNA: TGTGCCACCAGTGACTCTCCGCCTGAGAACCGGGACAGGGACGAGCAGTACTTC
V: TRBV24-1
D: TRBD1
size: -
J: TRBJ2-7

CDR3: CASSLSPWEGGPNEQYF
DNA: TGTGCCAGCAGTTTATCCCCCTGGGAAGGGGGCCCGAACGAGCAGTACTTC
V: TRBV27
D: TRBD1
size: -
J: TRBJ2-7

CDR3: CASSGPRAGISTGELFF
DNA: TGTGCCAGCAGCGGACCTCGAGCAGGGATTAGCACCGGGGAGCTGTTTTTT
V: TRBV9
D: -
size: -
J: TRBJ2-2

CDR3: CASSNRRETQYF
DNA: TGTGCCAGTAGTAATAGGAGGGAGACCCAGTACTTC
V: TRBV19
D: -
size: -
J: TRBJ2-5

CDR3: CASSPQTGVAKNIQYF
DNA: TGTGCCAGCTCACCTCAAACAGGGGTAGCCAAAAACATTCAGTACTTC
V: TRBV18
D: TRBD1
size: -
J: TRBJ2-4

CDR3: CASSETPGQFYEQYF
DNA: TGTGCCAGCAGTGAGACTCCGGGACAGTTTTACGAGCAGTACTTC
V: TRBV6-1
D: TRBD1
size: -
J: TRBJ2-7

CDR3: CSARSGTHTF
DNA: TGCAGTGCTAGATCCGGGACACACACCTTC
V: TRBV20-1
D: -
size: -
J: TRBJ1-2

CDR3: CAIRKPPGTPKNEKLFF
DNA: TGTGCCATCAGGAAACCTCCCGGGACACCTAAAAATGAAAAACTGTTTTTT
V: TRBV10-3
D: -
size: -
J: TRBJ1-4

CDR3: CASSQRTGGGETQYF
DNA: TGTGCCAGCAGCCAACGGACAGGGGGCGGAGAGACCCAGTACTTC
V: TRBV3-1/TRBV3-2
D: TRBD1
size: -
J: TRBJ2-5

CDR3: CASSRRLAYSYEQYF
DNA: TGTGCCAGCAGTCGGCGACTAGCGTACTCCTACGAGCAGTACTTC
V: TRBV28
D: TRBD2
size: few
J: TRBJ2-7

CDR3: CASSEFGGNKAFF
DNA: TGTGCCAGCAGTGAATTCGGGGGGAACAAAGCTTTCTTT
V: TRBV25-1
D: -
size: once
J: TRBJ1-1

CDR3: CASSLDRSGANVLTF
DNA: TGTGCCAGCAGTCTTGACAGGTCGGGGGCCAACGTCCTGACTTTC
V: TRBV6-5
D: -
size: -
J: TRBJ2-6

CDR3: CASNSRTGEETQYF
DNA: TGTGCCAGCAACTCACGGACAGGGGAAGAGACCCAGTACTTC
V: TRBV5-4
D: TRBD1
size: few
J: TRBJ2-5

CDR3: CASSLVRAGGYNEQFF
DNA: TGCGCCAGCAGCTTGGTTCGGGCAGGGGGCTACAATGAGCAGTTCTTC
V: TRBV5-1
D: TRBD1
size: -
J: TRBJ2-1

CDR3: CASSPTTDFEGSEQFF
DNA: TGTGCCAGCAGTCCCACCACGGATTTCGAGGGCAGTGAGCAGTTCTTC
V: TRBV13
D: -
size: -
J: TRBJ2-1

CDR3: CASSLVGRGRNNSPLHF
DNA: TGTGCCAGCAGCTTAGTTGGCAGGGGCAGGAATAATTCACCCCTCCACTTT
V: TRBV11-2
D: -
size: -
J: TRBJ1-6

CDR3: CASGLDRGNEQFF
DNA: TGTGCCAGCGGTTTGGACCGGGGCAATGAGCAGTTCTTC
V: TRBV9
D: -
size: many
J: TRBJ2-1

CDR3: CASRTGLSNQPQHF
DNA: TGTGCCAGCAGAACAGGGTTGAGCAATCAGCCCCAGCATTTT
V: TRBV28
D: -
size: -
J: TRBJ1-5

CDR3: CSVVSGRDYGYTF
DNA: TGCAGCGTTGTCTCGGGGAGGGACTATGGCTACACCTTC
V: TRBV29-1
D: -
size: -
J: TRBJ1-2

CDR3: CASSTARVIAEAFF
DNA: TGTGCCAGCAGTACGGCCAGGGTGATAGCTGAAGCTTTCTTT
V: TRBV7-2
D: -
size: -
J: TRBJ1-1

CDR3: CASSFELDFPNTGELFF
DNA: TGTGCCAGCAGCTTTGAGCTGGACTTCCCGAACACCGGGGAGCTGTTTTTT
V: TRBV5-6
D: -
size: -
J: TRBJ2-2

CDR3: CASSLGVATVSDTIYF
DNA: TGTGCCAGCAGCTTAGGGGTGGCGACAGTGAGCGACACCATATATTTT
V: TRBV7-2
D: -
size: -
J: TRBJ1-3

CDR3: CASRETGREKLFF
DNA: TGTGCCAGCAGAGAGACAGGTCGGGAAAAACTGTTTTTT
V: TRBV28
D: -
size: -
J: TRBJ1-4

CDR3: CASSEQGAIVRTEAFF
DNA: TGTGCCAGCAGTGAGCAGGGGGCTATTGTACGCACTGAAGCTTTCTTT
V: TRBV28
D: TRBD1
size: -
J: TRBJ1-1

CDR3: CASSSTSGGYNEQFF
DNA: TGTGCCAGCAGCTCGACTAGCGGGGGTTACAATGAGCAGTTCTTC
V: TRBV5-4
D: TRBD2
size: once
J: TRBJ2-1

CDR3: CATSTGEGLVGHEQYF
DNA: TGTGCCACCAGCACCGGGGAGGGACTAGTGGGGCACGAGCAGTACTTC
V: TRBV15
D: TRBD2
size: -
J: TRBJ2-7

CDR3: CASSKRTDLVGYTF
DNA: TGTGCCAGCTCCAAGAGGACAGACCTCGTGGGCTACACCTTC
V: TRBV18
D: -
size: -
J: TRBJ1-2

CDR3: CASGADYNEQFF
DNA: TGCGCCAGCGGAGCGGATTACAATGAGCAGTTCTTC
V: TRBV10-1
D: -
size: -
J: TRBJ2-1

CDR3: CASSSVNRAPFYEQYF
DNA: TGTGCCAGCAGCTCCGTTAACAGGGCCCCCTTCTACGAGCAGTACTTC
V: TRBV11-3
D: -
size: -
J: TRBJ2-7

CDR3: CASSPGQPYSYEQYF
DNA: TGTGCCAGCAGCCCCGGACAGCCCTACTCCTACGAGCAGTACTTC
V: TRBV3-1/TRBV3-2
D: -
size: -
J: TRBJ2-7

CDR3: CASSPTLAGAGDTGELFF
DNA: TGTGCCAGCTCACCAACTCTAGCGGGGGCTGGGGACACCGGGGAGCTGTTTTTT
V: TRBV18
D: TRBD2
size: -
J: TRBJ2-2

CDR3: CSVERQGRETEAFF
DNA: TGCAGCGTTGAGAGACAGGGGCGTGAGACTGAAGCTTTCTTT
V: TRBV29-1
D: TRBD1
size: -
J: TRBJ1-1

CDR3: CASSPTTRGVYGYTF
DNA: TGTGCCAGCAGCCCAACGACAAGGGGTGTCTATGGCTACACCTTC
V: TRBV7-8
D: -
size: -
J: TRBJ1-2

CDR3: CASRLTPGQVNSPLHF
DNA: TGTGCCAGCAGATTAACCCCGGGACAGGTCAACTCACCCCTCCACTTT
V: TRBV7-2
D: TRBD1
size: -
J: TRBJ1-6

CDR3: CASSLEPNEKLFF
DNA: TGCGCCAGCAGCTTGGAGCCTAATGAAAAACTGTTTTTT
V: TRBV5-1
D: -
size: -
J: TRBJ1-4

CDR3: CASSVRSGGATGELFF
DNA: TGTGCCAGCAGTGTCCGAAGCGGGGGGGCGACCGGGGAGCTGTTTTTT
V: TRBV2
D: TRBD2
size: few
J: TRBJ2-2